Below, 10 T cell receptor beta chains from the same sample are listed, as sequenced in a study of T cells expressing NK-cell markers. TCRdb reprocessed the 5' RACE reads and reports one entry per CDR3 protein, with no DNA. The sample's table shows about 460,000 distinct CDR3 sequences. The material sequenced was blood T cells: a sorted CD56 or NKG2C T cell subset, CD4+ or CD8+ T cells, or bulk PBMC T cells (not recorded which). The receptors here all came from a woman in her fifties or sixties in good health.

CDR3 amino acids: CASSQASGNEQFF. The V call is TRBV3-1, the J call TRBJ2-1; TCRdb calls TRBD1, which cannot be checked without DNA. This CDR3 spans 13 amino acids. The germline V gene encodes CDR1 LGHDT and CDR2 YNNKEL (reference sequence).

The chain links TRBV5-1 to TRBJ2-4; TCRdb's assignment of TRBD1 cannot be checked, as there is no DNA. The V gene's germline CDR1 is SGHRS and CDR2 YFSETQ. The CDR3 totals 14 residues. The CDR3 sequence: CASSRDRDQWIQYF.

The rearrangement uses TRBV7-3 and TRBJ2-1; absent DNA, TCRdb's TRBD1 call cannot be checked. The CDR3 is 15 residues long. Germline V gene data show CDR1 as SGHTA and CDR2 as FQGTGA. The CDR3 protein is CASSQRQGIYNEQFF.

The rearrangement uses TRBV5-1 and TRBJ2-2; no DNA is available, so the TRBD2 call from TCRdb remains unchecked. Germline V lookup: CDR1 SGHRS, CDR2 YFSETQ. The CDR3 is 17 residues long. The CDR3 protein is CASSQVPGTKNTGELFF.

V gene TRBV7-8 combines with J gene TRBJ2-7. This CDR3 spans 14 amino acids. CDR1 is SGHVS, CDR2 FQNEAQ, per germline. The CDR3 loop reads CASSLQRDLYEQYF.

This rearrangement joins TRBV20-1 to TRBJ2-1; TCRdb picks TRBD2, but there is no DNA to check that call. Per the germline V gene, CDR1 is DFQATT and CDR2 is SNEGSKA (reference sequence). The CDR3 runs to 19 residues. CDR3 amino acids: CSARDPSGRADVSYNEQFF.

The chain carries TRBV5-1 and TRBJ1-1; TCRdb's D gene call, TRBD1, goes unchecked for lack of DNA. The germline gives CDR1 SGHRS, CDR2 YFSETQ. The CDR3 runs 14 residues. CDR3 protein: CASSSGGGLTEAFF. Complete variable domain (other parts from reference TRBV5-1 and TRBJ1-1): KAGVTQTPRYLIKTRGQQVTLSCSPISGHRSVSWYQQTPGQGLQFLFEYFSETQRNKGNFPGRFSGRQFSNSRSEMNVSTLELGDSALYLCASSSGGGLTEAFFGQGTRLTVV.

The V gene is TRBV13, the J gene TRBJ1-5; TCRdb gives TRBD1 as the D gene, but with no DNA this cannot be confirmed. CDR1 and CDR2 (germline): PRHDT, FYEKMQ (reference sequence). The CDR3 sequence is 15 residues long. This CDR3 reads CASSLKGQEYQPQHF.

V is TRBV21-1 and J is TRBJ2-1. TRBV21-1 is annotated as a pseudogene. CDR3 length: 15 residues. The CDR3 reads CASSNSGGFHNEQFF.

The CDR3: CSASRERVSGELFF. This chain connects TRBV29-1 to TRBJ2-2; the TCRdb call, TRBD1, lacks DNA for checking. Germline V CDR1 and CDR2: SQVTM, ANQGSEA. CDR3 length: 14 amino acids.